This TCR beta chain emerged from a study of human T cells and chemical hapten exposure (dated by TCRdb to about 2021). Notes on the research overall: For sensitization, 2% DPC in acetone was applied to a roughly 2 cm by roughly 2 cm area of upper inner arm skin. Throughout the study period of 20 to 30 weeks, patients also received therapeutic DPC doses to the scalp every week. Patch testing on the upper back used Finn chambers containing 0.01% DPC, with scoring done after 6 days according to International Contact Dermatitis Research Group standards. The patient cohort, mostly female, included alopecia areata with under or over 50% scalp involvement, alopecia totalis and alopecia universalis. The libraries were sequenced as a pool, and the TCR yield per sample differed mostly because of small variations in library volumes within the pool. In alopecia patients, the study followed how the peripheral blood TCR repertoire changed in vivo over primary and secondary sensitization to diphenylcyclopropenone (DPC), a hapten. Blood samples were taken from patients before sensitization (week 0) and at 2, 6 and about 24 weeks after DPC sensitization. About 29 alopecia patients gave blood for TCR sequencing at one to four time points (pre-sensitization, 2, 6 and 24 weeks). Overall study outcomes, separate from this receptor: After repeated subsampling, the strength of the expansion versus patch-test correlation and the threshold at which it became significant changed. Alopecia, a presumed autoimmune disease, was present in all patients, so the immune response of the patients might differ from that of healthy individuals. DPC sensitization did not change how many TCRs were above 1 in 1000 frequency, and no evidence was found of alterations in global repertoire structure. Expanded TCRs formed significantly more large CDR3 similarity clusters than pre-sensitization or healthy control sets, consistent with antigen-driven responses. The number of PT1 expanded TCRs positively correlated with patch test score, significant at thresholds 8, 16 and 32 but not 4.

The germline ends are 19 bases apart after V is trimmed by 2 bases and J by 2 bases. CDR1 and CDR2 are drawn from the germline V gene: LGHNT, FRNRAP. The CDR3, from cysteine to valine, totals 17 residues. The sequence is cut down to CDR3 DNA, 51 bases in frame from base 1. Library preparation used RACE. The instrument was a NextSeq 500. During library preparation, unique molecular identifiers were attached to individual cDNA molecules so that TCRs could be counted in a quantitative, reproducible way. For every blood RNA sample, sequencing covered both the TCR alpha and TCR beta chains. On the authors' methods: A median of about 89,000 TCRs per sample was observed, with a range of about 20,000 to 750,000. The Decombinator software suite was used to annotate the V, J and CDR3 of the TCR reads. To make PS versus PT1 abundance plots, every sample was subsampled to the same number of TCRs (28,000). TCRs were defined as expanded if absent before sensitization and observed at least eight times at the 2-week time point. TCRdb took the public reads, trimmed them with fastp at Q25, ran MiXCR for clone calling and kept in-frame beta chains. One record per CDR3 amino acid sequence lists the most common genes and DNA. The V and J calls come from TCRdb's annotation, not from the publication. Within this sample are about 90,000 distinct CDR3 sequences, with roughly a tenth of them counted one time only. The ten top clones hold less than 2.5% of the sample.

Comments on this clonotype: Its specific antigen is unknown. Base qualities are missing; no much larger clone stands one base away.

Taken with the paper, the label for time point translates to: patch test 1, 2 weeks after DPC sensitization. The treatment or condition label, read with the paper, signifies: therapeutic diphenylcyclopropenone sensitization with weekly scalp DPC. At each patch-test visit, blood was drawn before the patch test was applied. To be eligible, patients had to be aged 18 to 70, diagnosed with alopecia and judged suitable for DPC therapy, while pregnant patients were excluded. Total RNA was extracted from unfractionated whole blood that had been collected in Tempus Blood RNA tubes. This clonotype was obtained from a middle-aged man with alopecia areata. Some clones in this sample may be carry-over from other donors' samples. The specimen comprised whole blood, sampled in connection with sensitization to the hapten diphenylcyclopropenone (DPC). The receptor chain draws on TRBV12-5 and TRBJ2-7; the D region possibly corresponds to TRBD1 (6 bases align). The DNA sequence is given as TGTGCTAGTGGTTTGTTTGGAAACAGGGTTGGAACCTACGAGCAGTACGTC. Its translation reads: CASGLFGNRVGTYEQYV.